Sequencing of this T cell receptor (beta chain) was carried out in a study of beta chain features in type 1 diabetes. The CDR3 extends over 14 amino acids. Germline V gene lookup returns CDR1 SEHNR and CDR2 FQNEAQ (reference sequence). As regards this clone: Compared with germline, one end of the junction differs, possibly owing to a read error. The same CDR3 can be traced to other DNA sequences in this sample.

As every portion of the isolated RNA was reverse transcribed, the sequencing read expressed TCRB transcripts. TCRdb keeps only in-frame clones here, not all; method: immunoSEQ multiplex PCR. Counted here are approximately 17,000 clones, around 59% occurring once; the ten biggest clones make up over 0.4%. The source material was stem cell memory CD4+ T cells from blood. The sequence came from a woman aged 18-29 years in good health. The chain joins TRBV7-9 to TRBJ2-1, with TRBD2 matching 9 bases. CDR3 DNA: TGTGCCAGCAGCTTATCTAGCGGGAACGATGAGCTGTTCTTC. Its translation: CASSLSSGNDELFF.